Listed below are T cell receptor beta chains from one sample, sequenced in a study of human T cells and chemical hapten exposure. TCRdb re-derived calls from the RACE reads in MiXCR, one entry per CDR3 protein. The data contain around 120,000 distinct CDR3 sequences, approximately 10% of them singletons. The sequenced sample was whole blood, obtained in connection with sensitization to the hapten diphenylcyclopropenone (DPC). All receptors derive from a woman aged 40 to 50 with alopecia areata. Some clones in this sample may be carry-over from other donors' samples. Both conserved end residues are part of each CDR3. The D gene is left open where the match is weak. Size is omitted from some rows. Given values are once, few, many or a class for expanded clones.

size	J	V	D	CDR3	DNA
few	TRBJ2-2	TRBV5-1	TRBD2	CASSLVAGSNTGELFF	TGCGCCAGCAGCTTGGTAGCGGGGTCGAACACCGGGGAGCTGTTTTTT
few	TRBJ2-5	TRBV6-2/TRBV6-3	TRBD2	CASRTQASGGRKETQYF	TGTGCCAGCAGAACACAGGCTAGCGGGGGACGAAAAGAGACCCAGTACTTC
.	TRBJ2-2	TRBV9	.	CASRTSGNTGELFF	TGTGCCAGCAGGACCAGCGGGAACACCGGGGAGCTGTTTTTT
.	TRBJ1-5	TRBV7-2	.	CAEGQPQHF	TGTGCGGAGGGGCAGCCCCAGCATTTT
many	TRBJ2-3	TRBV10-2	.	CASRVGADKDTQYF	TGCGCCAGCAGGGTGGGGGCCGACAAGGATACGCAGTATTTT
few	TRBJ1-5	TRBV29-1	.	CSGGDQGQPQHF	TGCAGCGGCGGTGACCAGGGACAGCCCCAGCATTTT
few	TRBJ2-1	TRBV11-2	TRBD2	CASSLPGIGWEGNEQFF	TGTGCCAGCAGCTTACCAGGGATCGGATGGGAGGGCAATGAGCAGTTCTTC
.	TRBJ2-2	TRBV10-3	.	CAIRSDSIYGELFF	TGTGCCATCAGATCGGACTCGATTTACGGGGAGCTGTTTTTT
few	TRBJ1-5	TRBV5-4	.	CARSRGPNQPQHF	TGTGCCAGGAGTCGAGGCCCAAATCAGCCCCAGCATTTT
few	TRBJ2-2	TRBV28	TRBD1	CASRPGQGFTGELFF	TGTGCCAGCAGGCCGGGACAGGGTTTCACCGGGGAGCTGTTTTTT